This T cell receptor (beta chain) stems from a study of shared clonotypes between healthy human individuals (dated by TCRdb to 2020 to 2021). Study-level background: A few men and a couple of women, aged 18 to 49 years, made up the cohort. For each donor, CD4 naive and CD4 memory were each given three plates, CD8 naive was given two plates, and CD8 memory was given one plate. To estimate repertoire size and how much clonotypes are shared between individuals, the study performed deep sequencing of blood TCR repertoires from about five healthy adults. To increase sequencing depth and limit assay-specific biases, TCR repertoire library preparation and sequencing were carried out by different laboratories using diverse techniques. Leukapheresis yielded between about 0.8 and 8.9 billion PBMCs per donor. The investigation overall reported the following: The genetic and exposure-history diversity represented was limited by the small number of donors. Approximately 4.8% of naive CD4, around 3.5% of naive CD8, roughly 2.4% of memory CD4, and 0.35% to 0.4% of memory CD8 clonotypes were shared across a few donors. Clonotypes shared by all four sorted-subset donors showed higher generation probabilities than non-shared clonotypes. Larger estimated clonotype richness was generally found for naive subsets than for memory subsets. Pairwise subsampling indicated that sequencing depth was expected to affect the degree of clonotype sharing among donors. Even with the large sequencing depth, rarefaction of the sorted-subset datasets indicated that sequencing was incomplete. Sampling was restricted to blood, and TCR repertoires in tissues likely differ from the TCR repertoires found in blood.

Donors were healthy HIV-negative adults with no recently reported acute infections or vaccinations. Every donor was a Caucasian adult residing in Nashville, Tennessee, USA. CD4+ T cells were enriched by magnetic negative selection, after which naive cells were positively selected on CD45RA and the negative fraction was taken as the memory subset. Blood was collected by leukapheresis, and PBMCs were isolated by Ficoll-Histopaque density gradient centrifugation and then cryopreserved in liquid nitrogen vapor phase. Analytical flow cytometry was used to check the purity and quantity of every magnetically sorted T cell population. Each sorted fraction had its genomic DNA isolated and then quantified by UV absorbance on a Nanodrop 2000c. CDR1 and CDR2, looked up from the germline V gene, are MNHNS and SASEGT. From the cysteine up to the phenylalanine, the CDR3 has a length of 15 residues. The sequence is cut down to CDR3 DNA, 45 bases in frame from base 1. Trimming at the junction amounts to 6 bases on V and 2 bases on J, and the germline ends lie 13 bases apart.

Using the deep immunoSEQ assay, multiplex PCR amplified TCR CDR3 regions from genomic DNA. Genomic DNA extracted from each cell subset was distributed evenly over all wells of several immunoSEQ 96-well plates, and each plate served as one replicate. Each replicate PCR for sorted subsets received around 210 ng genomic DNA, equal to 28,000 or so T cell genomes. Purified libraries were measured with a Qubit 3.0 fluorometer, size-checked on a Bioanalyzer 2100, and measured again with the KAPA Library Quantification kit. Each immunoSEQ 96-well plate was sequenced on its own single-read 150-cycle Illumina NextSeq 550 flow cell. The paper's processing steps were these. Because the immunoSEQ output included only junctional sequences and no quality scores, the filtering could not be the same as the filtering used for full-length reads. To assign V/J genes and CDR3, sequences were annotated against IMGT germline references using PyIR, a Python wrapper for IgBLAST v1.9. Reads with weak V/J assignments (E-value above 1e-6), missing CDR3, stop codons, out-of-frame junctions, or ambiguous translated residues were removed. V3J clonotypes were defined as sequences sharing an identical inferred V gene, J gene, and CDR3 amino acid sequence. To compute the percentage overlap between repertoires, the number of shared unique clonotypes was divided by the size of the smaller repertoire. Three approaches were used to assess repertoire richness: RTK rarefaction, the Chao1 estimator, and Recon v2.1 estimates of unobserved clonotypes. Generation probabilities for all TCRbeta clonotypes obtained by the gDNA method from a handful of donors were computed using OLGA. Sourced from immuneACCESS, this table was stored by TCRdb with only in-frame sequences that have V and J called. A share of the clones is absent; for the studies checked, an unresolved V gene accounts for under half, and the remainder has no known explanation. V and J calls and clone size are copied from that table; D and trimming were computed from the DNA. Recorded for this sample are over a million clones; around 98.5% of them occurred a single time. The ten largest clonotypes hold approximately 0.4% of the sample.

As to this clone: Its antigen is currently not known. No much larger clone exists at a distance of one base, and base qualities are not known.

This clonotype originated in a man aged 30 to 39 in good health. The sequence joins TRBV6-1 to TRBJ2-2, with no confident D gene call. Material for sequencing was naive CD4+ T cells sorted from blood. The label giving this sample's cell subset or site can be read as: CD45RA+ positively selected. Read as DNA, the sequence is TGTGCCAGCAGCGTTATAACGGTAAACACCGGGGAGCTGTTTTTT. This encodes CASSVITVNTGELFF.